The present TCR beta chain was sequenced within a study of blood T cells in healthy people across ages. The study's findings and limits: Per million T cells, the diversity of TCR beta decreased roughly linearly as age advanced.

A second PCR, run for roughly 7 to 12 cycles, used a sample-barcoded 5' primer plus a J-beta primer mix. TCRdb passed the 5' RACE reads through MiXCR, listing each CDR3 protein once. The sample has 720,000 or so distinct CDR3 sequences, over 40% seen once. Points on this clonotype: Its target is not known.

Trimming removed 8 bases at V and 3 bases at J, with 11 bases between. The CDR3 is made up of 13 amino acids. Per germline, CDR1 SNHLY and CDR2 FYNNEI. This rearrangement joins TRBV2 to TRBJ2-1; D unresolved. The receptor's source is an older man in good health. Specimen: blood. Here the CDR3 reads CASLQRDYNEQFF. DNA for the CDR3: TGTGCCAGCCTCCAGAGAGACTACAATGAGCAGTTCTTC.